This entry is about one T cell receptor (beta chain). Its antigen is unidentified. What was amplified from RNA transcripts were TCR beta CDR3 regions. An initial round of RT-PCR targeting the TCR CDR3 relied on the HTBI primer set. TCRdb passed the multiplex PCR reads through MiXCR, listing each CDR3 protein once. This table has about 290,000 distinct CDR3 sequences, more than 10% appearing once. The data were taken from a study of T cells in Graves' hyperthyroidism and ophthalmopathy. Patients aged 18 to 65 with hyperthyroidism were newly diagnosed, with duration under 2 months. Lactation, pregnancy, other autoimmune disease or uncontrolled infection led to exclusion of patients. Overall study results and limits: In the blood, most expanded thyroid clonotypes above 0.001 appeared as well. Stable hyperthyroidism and ophthalmopathy were separated using 13 V-J signatures.

The CDR3 runs to 10 residues. Germline CDR1 is MNHNS and CDR2 is SASEGT. V dropped 11 bases and J dropped 4 bases, with 8 bases sitting between them. The clonotype originates from a woman aged 30 to 39 with Graves' hyperthyroidism that later progressed to Graves' ophthalmopathy. The chain couples TRBV6-1 to TRBJ1-1; D not certain. Source material: blood. The CDR3 reads CASRGTEAFF. The CDR3 bases are TGTGCCTCCCGGGGCACTGAAGCTTTCTTT.